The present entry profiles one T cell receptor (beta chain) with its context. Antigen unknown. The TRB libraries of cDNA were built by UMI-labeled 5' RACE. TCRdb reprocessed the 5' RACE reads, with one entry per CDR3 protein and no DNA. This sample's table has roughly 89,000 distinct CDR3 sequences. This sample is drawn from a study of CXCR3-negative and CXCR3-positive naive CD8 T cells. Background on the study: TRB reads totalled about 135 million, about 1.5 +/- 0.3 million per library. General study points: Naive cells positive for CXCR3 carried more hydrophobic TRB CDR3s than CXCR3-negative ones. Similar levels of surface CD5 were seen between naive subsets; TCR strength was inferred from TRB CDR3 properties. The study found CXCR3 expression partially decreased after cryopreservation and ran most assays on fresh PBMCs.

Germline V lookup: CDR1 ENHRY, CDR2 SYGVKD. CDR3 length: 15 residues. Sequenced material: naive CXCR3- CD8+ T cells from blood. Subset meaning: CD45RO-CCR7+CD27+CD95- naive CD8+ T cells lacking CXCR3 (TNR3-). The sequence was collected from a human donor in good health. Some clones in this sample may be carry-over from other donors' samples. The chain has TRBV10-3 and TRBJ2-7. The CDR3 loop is CAISELSGSSYEQYF.